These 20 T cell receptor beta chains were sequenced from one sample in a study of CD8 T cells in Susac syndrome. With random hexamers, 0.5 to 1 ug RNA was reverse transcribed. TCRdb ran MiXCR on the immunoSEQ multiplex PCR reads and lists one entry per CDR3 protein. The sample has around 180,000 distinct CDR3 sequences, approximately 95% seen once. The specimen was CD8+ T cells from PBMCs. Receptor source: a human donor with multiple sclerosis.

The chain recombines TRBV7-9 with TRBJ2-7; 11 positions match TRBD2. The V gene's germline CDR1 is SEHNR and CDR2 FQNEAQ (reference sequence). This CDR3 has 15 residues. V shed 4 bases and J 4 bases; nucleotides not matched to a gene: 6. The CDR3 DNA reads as TGTGCCAGCAGCTACCAGACTAGCGGGATATACGAGCAGTACTTC. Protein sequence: CASSYQTSGIYEQYF.

The CDR3 loop reads CASTNSGDPSYGYTF. The DNA for the CDR3 is TGTGCCAGCACCAACTCGGGGGACCCAAGCTATGGCTACACCTTC. The V and J genes are TRBV7-9 and TRBJ1-2, with a tentative D call TRBD1 (5 bases). CDR1 and CDR2 (germline): SEHNR, FQNEAQ (reference sequence). CDR3 length equals 15 residues. The V and J ends lost 7 bases and 4 bases respectively, with 19 bases between them.

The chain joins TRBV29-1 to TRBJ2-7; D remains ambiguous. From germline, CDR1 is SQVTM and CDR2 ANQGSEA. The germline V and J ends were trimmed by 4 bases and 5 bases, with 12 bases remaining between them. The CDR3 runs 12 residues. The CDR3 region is CSVAWGSNEQYF. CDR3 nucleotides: TGCAGCGTTGCCTGGGGAAGCAACGAGCAGTACTTC.

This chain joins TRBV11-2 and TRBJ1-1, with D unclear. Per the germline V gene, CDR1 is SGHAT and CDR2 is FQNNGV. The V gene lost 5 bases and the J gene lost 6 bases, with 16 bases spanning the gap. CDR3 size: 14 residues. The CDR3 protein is CASSLWSVPPEAFF. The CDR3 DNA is TGTGCCAGCAGCCTCTGGTCAGTCCCCCCTGAAGCTTTCTTT.

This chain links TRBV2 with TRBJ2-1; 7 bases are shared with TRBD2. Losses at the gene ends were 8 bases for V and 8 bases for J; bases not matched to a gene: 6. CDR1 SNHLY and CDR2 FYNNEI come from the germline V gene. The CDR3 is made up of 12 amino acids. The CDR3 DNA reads TGTGCCAGCCCCGGACTAGTTCATGAGCAGTTCTTC. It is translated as CASPGLVHEQFF.

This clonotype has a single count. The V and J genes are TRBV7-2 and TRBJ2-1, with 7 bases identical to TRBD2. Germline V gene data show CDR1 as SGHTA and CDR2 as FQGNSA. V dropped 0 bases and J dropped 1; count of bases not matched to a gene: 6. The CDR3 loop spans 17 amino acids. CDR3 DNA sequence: TGTGCCAGCAGCTTAGCGCTGAATAGCGGGTCCTACAATGAGCAGTTCTTC. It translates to CASSLALNSGSYNEQFF.

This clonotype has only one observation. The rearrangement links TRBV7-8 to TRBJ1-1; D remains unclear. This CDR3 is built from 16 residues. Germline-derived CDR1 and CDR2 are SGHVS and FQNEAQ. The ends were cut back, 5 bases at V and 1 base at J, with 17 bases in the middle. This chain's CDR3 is CASSPHRRRANTEAFF. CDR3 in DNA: TGTGCCAGCAGCCCGCACAGAAGAAGGGCGAACACTGAAGCTTTCTTT.

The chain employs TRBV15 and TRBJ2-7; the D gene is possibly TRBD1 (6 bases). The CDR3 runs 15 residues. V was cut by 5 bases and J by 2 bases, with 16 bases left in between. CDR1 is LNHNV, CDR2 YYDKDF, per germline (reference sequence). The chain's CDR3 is CATSPRQVAAYEQYF. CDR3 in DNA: TGTGCCACCAGCCCAAGACAGGTGGCAGCCTACGAGCAGTACTTC.

The DNA of the CDR3 is TGTGCCAGCAGCCCATGGACAGGGGCCACCGGGGAGCTGTTTTTT. This translates into CASSPWTGATGELFF. This chain connects TRBV9 to TRBJ2-2; 9 nucleotides agree with TRBD1. This CDR3 has 15 residues. Looked up from germline, CDR1 is SGDLS and CDR2 is YYNGEE. The trim removed 4 bases at V and 4 bases at J, leaving 5 bases unmatched.

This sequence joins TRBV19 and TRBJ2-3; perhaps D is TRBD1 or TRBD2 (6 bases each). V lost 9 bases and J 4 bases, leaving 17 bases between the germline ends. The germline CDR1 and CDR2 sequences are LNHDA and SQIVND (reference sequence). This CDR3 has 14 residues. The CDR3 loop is CASLDWGAPDTQYF. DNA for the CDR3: TGTGCCAGCCTAGACTGGGGGGCCCCAGATACGCAGTATTTT.

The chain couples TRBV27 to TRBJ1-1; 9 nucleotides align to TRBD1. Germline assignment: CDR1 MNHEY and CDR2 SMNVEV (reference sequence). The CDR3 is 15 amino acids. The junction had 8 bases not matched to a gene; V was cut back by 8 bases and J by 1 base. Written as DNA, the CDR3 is TGTGCCAGCTCTGGGACAGGGTTGACGAACACTGAAGCTTTCTTT. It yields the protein CASSGTGLTNTEAFF.

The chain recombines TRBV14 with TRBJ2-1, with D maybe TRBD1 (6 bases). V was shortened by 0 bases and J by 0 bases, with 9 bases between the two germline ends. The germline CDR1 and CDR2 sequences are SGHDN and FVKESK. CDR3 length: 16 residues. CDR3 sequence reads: CASSQDRDISYNEQFF. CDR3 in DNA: TGTGCCAGCAGCCAAGATAGGGACATCTCCTACAATGAGCAGTTCTTC.

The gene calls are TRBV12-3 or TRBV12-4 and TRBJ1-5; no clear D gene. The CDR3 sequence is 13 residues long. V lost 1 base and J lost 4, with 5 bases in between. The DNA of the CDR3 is TGTGCCAGCAGTTTAGACTGGAATCAGCCCCAGCATTTT. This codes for CASSLDWNQPQHF.

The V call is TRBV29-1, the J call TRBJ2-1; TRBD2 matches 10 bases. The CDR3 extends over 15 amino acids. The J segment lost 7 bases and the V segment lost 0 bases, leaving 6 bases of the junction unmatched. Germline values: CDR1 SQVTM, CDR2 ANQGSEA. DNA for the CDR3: TGCAGCGTTGAAGATAGAGGACTAGCGGTAAATGAGCAGTTCTTC. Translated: CSVEDRGLAVNEQFF.

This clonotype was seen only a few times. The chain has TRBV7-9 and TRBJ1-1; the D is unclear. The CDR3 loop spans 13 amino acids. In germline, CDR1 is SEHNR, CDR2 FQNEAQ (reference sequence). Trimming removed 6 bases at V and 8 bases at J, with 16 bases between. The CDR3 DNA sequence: TGTGCCAGCAGTTTGTCACAGCCGACAGAAGCTTTCTTT. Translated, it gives CASSLSQPTEAFF.

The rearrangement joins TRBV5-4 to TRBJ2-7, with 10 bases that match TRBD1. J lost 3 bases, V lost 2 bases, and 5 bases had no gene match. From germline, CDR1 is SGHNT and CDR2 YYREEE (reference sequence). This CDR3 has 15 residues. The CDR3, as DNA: TGTGCCAGCAGCTTAGGTCGGGACAGGGGCTACGAGCAGTACTTC. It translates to CASSLGRDRGYEQYF. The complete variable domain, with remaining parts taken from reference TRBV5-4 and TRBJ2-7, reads ETGVTQSPTHLIKTRGQQVTLRCSSQSGHNTVSWYQQALGQGPQFIFQYYREEENGRGNFPPRFSGLQFPNYSSELNVNALELDDSALYLCASSLGRDRGYEQYFGPGTRLTVT.

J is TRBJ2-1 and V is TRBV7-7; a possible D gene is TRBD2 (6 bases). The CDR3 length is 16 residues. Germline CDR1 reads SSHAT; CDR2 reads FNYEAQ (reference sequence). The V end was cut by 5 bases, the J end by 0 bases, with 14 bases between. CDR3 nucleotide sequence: TGTGCCAGCAGCAAGACCGGGGGAGGCTCCTACAATGAGCAGTTCTTC. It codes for CASSKTGGGSYNEQFF.

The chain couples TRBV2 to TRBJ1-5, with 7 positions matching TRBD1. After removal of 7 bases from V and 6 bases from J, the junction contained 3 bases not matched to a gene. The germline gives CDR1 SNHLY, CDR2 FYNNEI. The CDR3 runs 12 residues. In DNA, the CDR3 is TGTGCCAGCAACAGGGGAGGTCAGCCCCAGCATTTT. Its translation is CASNRGGQPQHF.

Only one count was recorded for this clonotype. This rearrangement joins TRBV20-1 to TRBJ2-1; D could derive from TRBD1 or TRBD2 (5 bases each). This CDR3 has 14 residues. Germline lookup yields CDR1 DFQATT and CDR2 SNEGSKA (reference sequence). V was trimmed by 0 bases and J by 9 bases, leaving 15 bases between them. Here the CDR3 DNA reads TGCAGTGCTAGAGATCGGGATGGGGGAGCTGAGCAGTTCTTC. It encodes CSARDRDGGAEQFF.

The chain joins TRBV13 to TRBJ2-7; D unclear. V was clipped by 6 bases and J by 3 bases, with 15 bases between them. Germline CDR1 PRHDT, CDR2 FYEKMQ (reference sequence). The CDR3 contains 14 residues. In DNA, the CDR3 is TGTGCCAGCAGTTCCCGGGTCATCAACTACGAGCAGTACTTC. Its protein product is CASSSRVINYEQYF.